This TCR beta chain was observed in a study of T-cell memory formation after mild COVID-19. Study-wide results and caveats: Contracting CD8+ clones were enriched in EMRA, CD4+ mainly in CM and EM.

This clonotype turned up a few times. Its antigen is not identified. The germline V gene has CDR1 SGHDT and CDR2 YYEEEE. Trimming removed 3 bases from V and 3 bases from J, with 12 bases in between. There are 15 residues in the CDR3. TCRdb called the 5' RACE reads again in MiXCR, with one record for every CDR3 protein. The sample comprises about 390,000 distinct CDR3 sequences, roughly 20% of which are singletons, and approximately 13% rests with the top ten. This clonotype was sampled from an adult woman who had mild COVID-19 (a few samples of this study predate the infection). Cell type and time point are not known. The chain has TRBV5-6 and TRBJ2-2; D is perhaps TRBD1 (6 bases). The sequencing input was PBMCs or a T cell subset sorted from them (not recorded which). DNA for the CDR3: TGTGCCAGCAGCTCTGACACAGGGTACACCGGGGAGCTGTTTTTT. Translation gives CASSSDTGYTGELFF.